This T cell receptor beta chain was sequenced during a study of T cell responses to AZD1222 COVID-19 vaccine. Overall study context: It was second doses at about 4 or about 12 weeks that were pooled. Study-level points and caveats: Targeting of unmutated variant regions was reportedly seen in nearly half of spike-specific TCRs. The study found vaccine-associated CD4 TCRs spanning spike, dominant at 160-218 and 743-854.

The protocol was immunoSEQ multiplex PCR, while the TCRdb copy is restricted to in-frame clones and leaves out a portion. The table shows 140,000 to 150,000 clones, with 92% occurring only once. Comment on this clone: Its antigen is as yet unknown.

The material sequenced was peripheral blood, taken on day 0 of AZD1222 vaccination. This TCR was sampled from an adult in good health.

DNA for the CDR3: TGTGCCAGCAGCTTGGCCGGCGGAAAGTACGAGCAGTACTTC. As protein: CASSLAGGKYEQYF. The chain joins TRBV5-6 to TRBJ2-7, with unresolved D. This CDR3 contains 14 residues. The V end lost 0 bases, the J end lost 4 bases, and 11 bases lay between the germline ends. Germline values: CDR1 SGHDT, CDR2 YYEEEE.